This T cell receptor beta chain originates from a study of T cell responses to AZD1222 COVID-19 vaccine (dated by TCRdb to about 2021). Some background on the complete study: AZD1222 recipients whose second dose came at about 4 weeks and those whose second dose came at about 12 weeks were combined into one group, since spike-specific TCR depth and breadth did not differ between the two schedules. A total of under 250 trial participants underwent TCR sequencing, of whom around 210 had received two doses of AZD1222 and roughly 26 had received two doses of the MenACWY control vaccine. Trial participants were enrolled by age into subgroups of 18-55, 56-69 and 70-plus years, and around 150, 28 and 57 TCR-sequenced participants, respectively, were included in these subgroups. Study-wide findings and limitations: The whole spike protein was spanned by vaccine-associated CD4 TCRs, and dominant responses were seen in regions 160-218 and 743-854. In the small 56-69-year group, the increase in depth fell short of significance, most likely because of low power. No day 14 peak-response samples were available, so repertoires were characterized only after the peak T cell response. Epitopes outside the regions mutated in the B.1.351 and B.1.1.7 variants were reportedly recognized by nearly half of the unique spike-specific TCRs. Conclusions about previously exposed vaccinees are limited, since just 6 or 7 AZD1222 recipients were seropositive for SARS-CoV-2 at baseline. After two AZD1222 doses, spike-specific TCR breadth and depth were significantly higher than at day 0 and than in MenACWY recipients. Participants were mostly white British and included more females than males, and it was suggested by the authors that clonal diversity may have been underestimated.

Notes on this clone: This clone's antigen is unknown. Per-nucleotide qualities are absent, and no much larger clonotype sits a single base away.

The time point label, read with the paper, signifies: baseline before first vaccination. Samples from vaccinated people were obtained from the UK trials COV001 and COV002, which included a single-blind randomized controlled phase 2/3 trial of AZD1222 (ChAdOx1 nCoV-19) in healthy adults. For TCRbeta chain sequencing, PBMC samples from trial participants were taken at day 0 and at day 28 after the second dose. The CDR3 regions of human TCRbeta chains were analyzed by immunosequencing. In the source study's methods: Repertoire TCRs were matched against a reference library of SARS-CoV-2-specific TCRs generated with the MIRA antigen-specificity platform. Breadth was defined as the fraction of unique TCRs that were SARS-CoV-2-associated, and depth was defined as the fraction of total T cells that were SARS-CoV-2-associated. Each spike-specific TCR was assigned to its reactive spike region and to a CD4 or CD8 class using the MIRA data. Log10-transformed breadth and depth values were compared by one-way ANOVA with Sidak's multiple comparisons tests. TCRdb's version of the immuneACCESS table is confined to in-frame rearrangements and falls short of the full clone set. An unresolved V gene accounts for under half of the shortfall where checked; the remainder is of unknown origin. The D gene and trimming were derived from the DNA, and the V and J assignments and clone size from that table. This sample comprises some 150,000 clones, 90% of them detected only once. The ten biggest clones cover 1.5% to 2% of the sample.

Its CDR3 holds 15 amino acids, cysteine through phenylalanine. Only the CDR3 part of the read is kept: 45 bases, read in frame from the first base. V is pruned by 5 bases and J by 1 base, leaving 4 bases of the junction without a gene match. From the germline V gene, CDR1 is MDHEN and CDR2 is SYDVKM. This specimen consisted of peripheral blood, obtained on day 0 of AZD1222 vaccination. This chain is built from TRBV28 and TRBJ2-2; 7 junctional bases match TRBD1. This sequence was found in an adult in good health. CDR3 loop: CASSLRQGNTGELFF. In nucleotide form, the sequence is TGTGCCAGCAGTCTCCGACAGGGGAACACCGGGGAGCTGTTTTTT. Outside the CDR3, residues come from the reference TRBV28 and TRBJ2-2 proteins, so the full variable domain is: DVKVTQSSRYLVKRTGEKVFLECVQDMDHENMFWYRQDPGLGLRLIYFSYDVKMKEKGDIPEGYSVSREKKERFSLILESASTNQTSMYLCASSLRQGNTGELFFGEGSRLTVL.